One sample yielded the 27 T cell receptor beta chains listed below, sequenced in a study of T cells in Graves' hyperthyroidism and ophthalmopathy. Amplified regions were TCR beta CDR3 sequences from RNA transcripts. TCR CDR3 underwent first-round RT-PCR with the HTBI primer set. TCRdb used MiXCR to reprocess the multiplex PCR reads, holding one entry per CDR3 protein. The sample carries under 250,000 distinct CDR3 sequences, 17% recorded once. Sequenced material: blood. Source of these receptors: a woman aged 45-65 years with Graves' hyperthyroidism.

The sample holds many counts of this clonotype. The genes are TRBV5-1 and TRBJ2-7; the match to TRBD2 covers 13 bases. Germline lookup yields CDR1 SGHRS and CDR2 YFSETQ. This CDR3 is built from 18 residues. With 4 bases clipped from V and 1 base from J, the junction kept 11 bases outside the gene matches. The CDR3 bases are TGCGCCAGCAGCCCAACTAGGGGACTAGCGGGAACGTCCTACGAGCAGTACTTC. Protein: CASSPTRGLAGTSYEQYF.

This clonotype occurred a few times. This CDR3 is CASSKSSGGADTEAFF. The CDR3 nucleotides read TGTGCCAGCAGCAAATCCTCAGGGGGCGCGGACACTGAAGCTTTCTTT. This chain joins TRBV9 and TRBJ1-1; 8 bases align to TRBD1. This CDR3 has 16 residues. Trimming removed 4 bases from V and 3 bases from J; junction bases left unmatched: 11. Germline lookup yields CDR1 SGDLS and CDR2 YYNGEE.

This clonotype showed up many times. The chain joins TRBV7-2 to TRBJ2-5; the D is unclear. This CDR3 contains 13 residues. Per the germline V gene, CDR1 is SGHTA and CDR2 is FQGNSA. The ends were cut back, 3 bases at V and 3 bases at J, with 8 bases in the middle. The chain's CDR3 is CASSFPAEETQYF. DNA of the CDR3: TGTGCCAGCAGCTTCCCGGCGGAAGAGACCCAGTACTTC.

This clonotype was observed at least ten times. The V and J genes are TRBV7-3 and TRBJ1-1; unclear D gene. This CDR3 contains 13 residues. Germline CDR1 reads SGHTA; CDR2 reads FQGTGA. Between the trimmed V and J ends, which lost 5 bases and 1 base, there was a span of 8 bases. The CDR3 DNA reads as TGTGCCAGCAGCCGGGCCTCGAACACTGAAGCTTTCTTT. This gives the protein CASSRASNTEAFF.

Many counts were recorded for this clonotype. The gene calls are TRBV28 and TRBJ2-3; 11 bases are a match to TRBD2. Losses at the gene ends were 6 bases for V and 2 bases for J; bases not matched to a gene: 13. In germline, CDR1 is MDHEN, CDR2 SYDVKM. CDR3 length: 18 amino acids. In nucleotides, the CDR3 is TGTGCCAGCAGCATAGCGGGAGGGCCCGGGAAGAACACAGATACGCAGTATTTT. Translating it yields CASSIAGGPGKNTDTQYF.

This clonotype has a count of ten or more. V gene TRBV28 combines with J gene TRBJ2-3; perhaps TRBD1 as D (5 bases). Trimming stripped 4 bases from V and 7 bases from J, with 9 bases between. The germline gives CDR1 MDHEN, CDR2 SYDVKM. This CDR3 region has 12 residues. For the CDR3, the DNA is TGTGCCAGCAGTTCAGGGTACCATACGCAGTATTTT. This translates into CASSSGYHTQYF.

This clonotype has only a few counts. The chain carries TRBV20-1 and TRBJ2-1, with D maybe TRBD2 (11 bases). The CDR3 totals 17 residues. The germline gives CDR1 DFQATT, CDR2 SNEGSKA (reference sequence). The V end was cut by 5 bases, the J end by 9 bases, with 29 bases between. The CDR3 region is CSAPGTGVLAGEGEQFF. DNA of the CDR3: TGCAGTGCTCCCGGGACAGGGGTACTAGCGGGAGAAGGTGAGCAGTTCTTC.

This clonotype was recorded at least ten times. The genes are TRBV5-1 and TRBJ1-2; the D gene is possibly TRBD1 (5 bases). Germline V CDR1 and CDR2: SGHRS, YFSETQ. V was clipped by 4 bases and J by 6 bases, with 25 bases between them. The CDR3 is 17 amino acids. The CDR3 DNA follows: TGCGCCAGCAGCGTAGAGGGTTTTTCCGTGGGGCGGGATGGCTACACCTTC. Translating it yields CASSVEGFSVGRDGYTF. The full variable domain, rest sourced from reference TRBV5-1 and TRBJ1-2, is KAGVTQTPRYLIKTRGQQVTLSCSPISGHRSVSWYQQTPGQGLQFLFEYFSETQRNKGNFPGRFSGRQFSNSRSEMNVSTLELGDSALYLCASSVEGFSVGRDGYTFGSGTRLTVV.

The DNA for the CDR3 is TGTGCCTGGTCCCCCTGGGGGTCGGCCGCTGAGACCCAGTACTTC. Amino acids: CAWSPWGSAAETQYF. The chain is built from TRBV30 and TRBJ2-5; D possibly uses TRBD1 or TRBD2 (5 bases each). In germline, CDR1 is GTSNPN, CDR2 SVGIG (reference sequence). The CDR3 has 15 amino acids. Trimming removed 5 bases from V and 5 bases from J, with 21 bases in between.

This clonotype was picked up a small number of times. The DNA for the CDR3 is TGTGCCAGCAGCTTAGCCCTTCTCGGCGGGGGAACCCAGTTCTTC. This codes for CASSLALLGGGTQFF. J is TRBJ2-5 and V is TRBV11-2, with 7 bases aligning to TRBD2. Near its end, the DNA agrees better with TRBJ2-1, so the J call may be wrong. The CDR3 is 15 amino acids. CDR1 is SGHAT and CDR2 is FQNNGV in the germline V gene.

This clonotype was picked up many times. The J gene is TRBJ1-2, the V gene TRBV28; TRBD1 might be the D (6 bases). The ends were cut back, 5 bases at V and 3 bases at J, with 13 bases in the middle. CDR1 is MDHEN, CDR2 SYDVKM, per germline. The CDR3 loop spans 14 amino acids. CDR3 DNA sequence: TGTGCCAGCAGTCCCGCCCAGGGGTACTATGGCTACACCTTC. Residues: CASSPAQGYYGYTF.

This clonotype was counted many times. This chain uses TRBV7-9 with TRBJ1-1; 9 bases line up with TRBD1. CDR3 length: 16 residues. The V gene end was trimmed by 6 bases and the J gene end by 1 base; junction bases not matched to a gene: 9. Germline values: CDR1 SEHNR, CDR2 FQNEAQ (reference sequence). Written as DNA, the CDR3 is TGTGCCAGCAGTACCTACAGGGGGCGGGGGAACACTGAAGCTTTCTTT. Translation: CASSTYRGRGNTEAFF.

This clonotype was detected ten times or more. This chain joins TRBV6-1 and TRBJ1-1; 8 nucleotides align to TRBD1. The CDR3 has 15 amino acids. The germline V gene has CDR1 MNHNS and CDR2 SASEGT. V lost 5 bases to trimming and J lost 6 bases; unmatched junction nucleotides: 11. CDR3 in amino acids: CASSSTGQGKAEAFF. In DNA, the CDR3 is TGTGCCAGCAGTTCTACCGGACAGGGAAAGGCTGAAGCTTTCTTT.

This chain uses TRBV27 with TRBJ2-3; 7 nucleotides agree with TRBD2. V dropped 6 bases and J dropped 4; count of bases not matched to a gene: 7. Germline V gene sequence: CDR1 MNHEY, CDR2 SMNVEV (reference sequence). The CDR3 is 14 residues long. CDR3 coding DNA: TGTGCCAGCAGGAGCGGGATATTCTCAGATACGCAGTATTTT. Amino acids: CASRSGIFSDTQYF.

This clonotype was picked up many times. V is TRBV10-3 and J is TRBJ2-1; 10 bases match TRBD1. Germline-derived CDR1 and CDR2 are ENHRY and SYGVKD. The CDR3 covers 15 residues. V was pared by 6 bases and J by 1 base, with 3 bases of the junction left unmatched. The chain's CDR3 is CAIRRTGGSYNEQFF. The CDR3 region has the DNA TGTGCCATCAGGAGGACAGGGGGATCCTACAATGAGCAGTTCTTC.

The sample holds many counts of this clonotype. This sequence joins TRBV2 and TRBJ2-7; 7 bases fit TRBD1. The CDR3 sequence is 11 residues long. Germline values: CDR1 SNHLY, CDR2 FYNNEI. Trimming removed 6 bases from V and 6 bases from J; junction bases left unmatched: 2. CDR3 in amino acids: CASSNRGEQYF. In nucleotides, the CDR3 is TGTGCCAGCAGCAACAGGGGCGAGCAGTACTTC.

The rearrangement joins TRBV18 to TRBJ2-7; 7 bases map to TRBD2. J gave up 5 bases and V 8 bases, and 6 bases lay outside the gene matches. This CDR3 is 12 amino acids long. Germline lookup yields CDR1 KGHSH and CDR2 LQKENI. In DNA form, the CDR3 reads TGTGCCAGCGGGGGGGAGTTCGACGAGCAGTACTTC. Residues: CASGGEFDEQYF.

This clonotype was observed many times. J is TRBJ2-5 and V is TRBV11-2, with unresolved D. Germline CDR1 reads SGHAT; CDR2 reads FQNNGV. CDR3 length: 15 amino acids. Trimming removed 1 base at V and 2 bases at J, with 11 bases between. CDR3 in amino acids: CASSLGRKNQETQYF. The CDR3 DNA follows: TGTGCCAGCAGCTTAGGTCGAAAGAATCAAGAGACCCAGTACTTC.

The rearrangement links TRBV9 to TRBJ2-7; the D gene could be TRBD1 or TRBD2 (5 bases each). The length of the CDR3 is 14 residues. The V end was cut by 4 bases, the J end by 2 bases, with 13 bases between. Germline CDR1 and CDR2: SGDLS and YYNGEE. The CDR3 reads CASSPPGPPYEQYF. The CDR3, as DNA: TGTGCCAGCAGCCCACCGGGACCTCCCTACGAGCAGTACTTC.

V gene TRBV7-9 combines with J gene TRBJ1-5; 10 bases line up with TRBD1. Germline trimming cut 5 bases from V and 0 bases from J; bases unmatched to any gene: 7. Germline V CDR1 and CDR2: SEHNR, FQNEAQ (reference sequence). This CDR3 has 17 residues. In DNA, the CDR3 is TGTGCCAGCAGCCTTGGGACAGGGGACTATAGCAATCAGCCCCAGCATTTT. It yields the protein CASSLGTGDYSNQPQHF. Based on the CDR3 plus reference TRBV7-9 and TRBJ1-5, the full variable domain is DTGVSQNPRHKITKRGQNVTFRCDPISEHNRLYWYRQTLGQGPEFLTYFQNEAQLEKSRLLSDRFSAERPKGSFSTLEIQRTEQGDSAMYLCASSLGTGDYSNQPQHFGDGTRLSIL.

The chain recombines TRBV5-1 with TRBJ2-1, with 7 bases identical to TRBD1. V shed 0 bases and J 7 bases; nucleotides not matched to a gene: 7. Germline lookup yields CDR1 SGHRS and CDR2 YFSETQ. This CDR3 contains 15 residues. Here the CDR3 DNA reads TGCGCCAGCAGCTTGGAGGCGACAGGGTATAATGAGCAGTTCTTC. This sequence encodes CASSLEATGYNEQFF.

As for this clonotype: This sequence may be a read error, since a much larger clone differs from it by one base. J is TRBJ2-5 and V is TRBV3-1; tentative D call: TRBD2 (6 bases). Trimming pared 6 bases from V and 2 bases from J, leaving 13 bases between. Looked up from germline, CDR1 is LGHDT and CDR2 is YNNKEL (reference sequence). CDR3 length equals 14 residues. This chain's CDR3 is CASRPRAGQETQYF. The CDR3 DNA sequence: TGTGCCAGCAGACCTCGAGCGGGTCAAGAGACCCAGTACTTC.

There are many counts of this clonotype. The gene calls are TRBV12-3 or TRBV12-4 and TRBJ1-1, with D unclear. The CDR3 contains 14 residues. The germline V and J ends were trimmed by 3 bases and 3 bases, with 11 bases remaining between them. DNA of the CDR3: TGTGCCAGCAGTTTGCTCGCCGGGGACACTGAAGCTTTCTTT. Translating gives CASSLLAGDTEAFF.

This clonotype was seen a handful of times. This chain connects TRBV6-2 or TRBV6-3 to TRBJ1-5; possible D gene TRBD1, 6 bases. Trimming took 2 bases from V and 6 from J, leaving 17 bases between them. Per germline, CDR1 MNHEY and CDR2 SVGEGT. The CDR3 covers 16 residues. CDR3 sequence (DNA): TGTGCCAGCAGTTACGCAATCACAGGGTTCGGTCAGCCCCAGCATTTT. As protein: CASSYAITGFGQPQHF.

This clonotype turned up a few times. The rearrangement uses TRBV10-1 and TRBJ1-2; D remains ambiguous. CDR1 WNHNN and CDR2 SYGVQD come from the germline V gene (reference sequence). There are 10 residues in the CDR3. V lost 6 bases and J lost 4, with 3 bases in between. CDR3 sequence reads: CASRTYGYTF. CDR3 DNA: TGCGCCAGCAGAACCTATGGCTACACCTTC.

This clonotype was picked up many times. The J gene is TRBJ2-1, the V gene TRBV18, with 9 bases that match TRBD1. This CDR3 region has 17 residues. V shed 2 bases and J 8 bases; nucleotides not matched to a gene: 13. Germline lookup yields CDR1 KGHSH and CDR2 LQKENI. CDR3 residues: CASSPTLQGAKRDEQFF. CDR3 in DNA: TGTGCCAGCTCACCAACTCTACAGGGGGCGAAGCGCGATGAGCAGTTCTTC.

The genes are TRBV30 and TRBJ1-3; D possibly corresponds to TRBD1 (5 bases). The V end lost 0 bases, the J end lost 2 bases, and 8 bases lay between the germline ends. The CDR3 consists of 14 residues. CDR1 and CDR2 (germline): GTSNPN, SVGIG (reference sequence). The CDR3 DNA reads as TGTGCCTGGAGTGTAGGGGCGGCTGGAAACACCATATATTTT. Translating it yields CAWSVGAAGNTIYF. Variable domain in full (rest from reference TRBV30 and TRBJ1-3): SQTIHQWPATLVQPVGSPLSLECTVEGTSNPNLYWYRQAAGRGLQLLFYSVGIGQISSEVPQNLSASRPQDRQFILSSKKLLLSDSGFYLCAWSVGAAGNTIYFGEGSWLTVV.